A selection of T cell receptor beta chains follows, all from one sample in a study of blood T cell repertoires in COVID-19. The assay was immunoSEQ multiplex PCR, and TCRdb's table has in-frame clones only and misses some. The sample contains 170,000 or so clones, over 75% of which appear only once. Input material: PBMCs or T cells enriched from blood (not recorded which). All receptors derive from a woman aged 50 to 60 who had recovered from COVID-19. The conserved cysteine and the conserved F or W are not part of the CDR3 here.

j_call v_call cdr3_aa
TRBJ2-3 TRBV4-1 ASSTPGQGIADTQY
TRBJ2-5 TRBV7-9 ASSITQGRAGDQETQY
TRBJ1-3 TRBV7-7 ASSPGSGNTIY
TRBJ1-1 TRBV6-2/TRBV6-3 ASSSDGRGAF
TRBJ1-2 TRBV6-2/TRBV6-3 ASSTSSYGYT
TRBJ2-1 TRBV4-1 ASSGGAGNEQF
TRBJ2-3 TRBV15 ATSLWQGAADTQY
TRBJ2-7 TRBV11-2 ASSLGTGGPYEQY
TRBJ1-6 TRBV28 ASSLQGLDNSPLH
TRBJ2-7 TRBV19 ASLGTGESYEQY
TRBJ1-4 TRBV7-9 ASSLSGNEKLF
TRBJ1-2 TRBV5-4 ASSSGSGFHYGYT
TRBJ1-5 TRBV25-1 ASSERSNQPQH
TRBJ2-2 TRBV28 ASSPGLAGPHPWELF
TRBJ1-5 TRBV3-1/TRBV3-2 ASSQERPTGGGQPQH
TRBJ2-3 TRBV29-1 SANPGSDTQY
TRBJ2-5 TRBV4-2 ASRVSSGETQY
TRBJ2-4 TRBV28 ASSLFLAGVGHIQY